This T cell receptor (beta chain) was identified during a study of T cells in Graves' hyperthyroidism and ophthalmopathy. There were TCR beta CDR3 regions amplified from RNA transcripts. HTBI primers were the set used in a first-round RT-PCR of the TCR CDR3. TCRdb fed the multiplex PCR reads into MiXCR, producing one record per CDR3 protein. This table holds around 600,000 distinct CDR3 sequences, approximately 15% found once. Relative to its sample, this clonotype is medium-sized. Each ophthalmopathy patient scored at least 3 on the Clinical Activity Score and at least 4 on NOSPECS grade, with duration under 3 months. From germline, CDR1 is DFQATT and CDR2 SNEGSKA (reference sequence). The CDR3 runs to 12 residues. Trimming pared 5 bases from V and 7 bases from J, leaving 12 bases between.

The chain carries TRBV20-1 and TRBJ2-1; TRBD2 is a possible D gene (5 bases). The sequence derives from a young woman with Graves' ophthalmopathy. Material: blood. Here the CDR3 DNA reads TGCAGTGCTCCGAGAGGGCCAAATGAGCAGTTCTTC. Residues: CSAPRGPNEQFF.